The present TCR beta chain was sequenced within a study of blood T cell repertoires in COVID-19. Sequencing was performed with immunoSEQ multiplex PCR; in TCRdb, only in-frame clones are kept and a portion is missing. The sample lists fewer than 500,000 clones, about 87% occurring once. CDR3 length: 14 residues. Germline CDR1 SGHTA, CDR2 FQGNSA. Trimming removed 0 bases at V and 6 bases at J, with 9 bases between. Sequenced input: PBMCs or T cells enriched from blood (not recorded which). The sequence derives from a man between 25 and 39 years old who had recovered from COVID-19. V usage is TRBV7-2 and J usage is TRBJ1-5; no reliable D call. The CDR3 is CASSLALGGQPQHF. CDR3 DNA: TGTGCCAGCAGCTTAGCCCTGGGAGGTCAGCCCCAGCATTTT.